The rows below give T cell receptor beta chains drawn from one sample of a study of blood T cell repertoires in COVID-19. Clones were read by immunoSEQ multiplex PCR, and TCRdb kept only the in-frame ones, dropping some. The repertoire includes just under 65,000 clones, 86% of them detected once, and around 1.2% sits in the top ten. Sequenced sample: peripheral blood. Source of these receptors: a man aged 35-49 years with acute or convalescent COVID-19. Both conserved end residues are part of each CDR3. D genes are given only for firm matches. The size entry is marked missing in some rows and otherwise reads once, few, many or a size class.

cdr3_aa: CAISDSPGTDASNYGYTF
d_call: TRBD1
v_call: TRBV10-3
clone_size: .
j_call: TRBJ1-2

cdr3_aa: CASSAGGQGAAGNTIYF
d_call: TRBD1
v_call: TRBV7-2
clone_size: many
j_call: TRBJ1-3

cdr3_aa: CSVVRDSTNEKLFF
d_call: .
v_call: TRBV29-1
clone_size: .
j_call: TRBJ1-4

cdr3_aa: CASSTRDPTYEQYF
d_call: .
v_call: TRBV13
clone_size: .
j_call: TRBJ2-7

cdr3_aa: CASSLSPGLAETQYF
d_call: TRBD2
v_call: TRBV7-3
clone_size: .
j_call: TRBJ2-5

cdr3_aa: CASRQGSGEAFF
d_call: .
v_call: TRBV6-5
clone_size: .
j_call: TRBJ1-1

cdr3_aa: CASSLEGGTEAFF
d_call: .
v_call: TRBV5-1
clone_size: .
j_call: TRBJ1-1

cdr3_aa: CASSFRTGENSAKNIQYF
d_call: TRBD1
v_call: TRBV11-2
clone_size: .
j_call: TRBJ2-4

cdr3_aa: CASRGGGDTQYF
d_call: .
v_call: TRBV12-3/TRBV12-4
clone_size: .
j_call: TRBJ2-3

cdr3_aa: CASSYDRMDKQYF
d_call: .
v_call: TRBV6-5
clone_size: .
j_call: TRBJ2-7

cdr3_aa: CAWSTRDRGSKLFF
d_call: TRBD1
v_call: TRBV30
clone_size: once
j_call: TRBJ1-4

cdr3_aa: CASRQSRQGKSSYNSPLHF
d_call: TRBD1
v_call: TRBV7-7
clone_size: few
j_call: TRBJ1-6

cdr3_aa: CASGLVKGVLYGYTF
d_call: .
v_call: TRBV12-5
clone_size: .
j_call: TRBJ1-2

cdr3_aa: CASSSSMNTGELFF
d_call: .
v_call: TRBV13
clone_size: .
j_call: TRBJ2-2

cdr3_aa: CASSIRGGSTEAFF
d_call: .
v_call: TRBV19
clone_size: .
j_call: TRBJ1-1

cdr3_aa: CASSYLAPGELFF
d_call: .
v_call: TRBV6-6
clone_size: .
j_call: TRBJ2-2

cdr3_aa: CAWIPVLGLGNTIYF
d_call: .
v_call: TRBV30
clone_size: .
j_call: TRBJ1-3

cdr3_aa: CASSGSGGAYETQYF
d_call: TRBD2
v_call: TRBV2
clone_size: .
j_call: TRBJ2-5

cdr3_aa: CALDRLVNYGYTF
d_call: .
v_call: TRBV30
clone_size: .
j_call: TRBJ1-2

cdr3_aa: CATNWGSQNTEAFF
d_call: .
v_call: TRBV19
clone_size: .
j_call: TRBJ1-1

cdr3_aa: CASSISRVADYNEQFF
d_call: .
v_call: TRBV19
clone_size: .
j_call: TRBJ2-1

cdr3_aa: CASSLAAGEQFF
d_call: .
v_call: TRBV5-1
clone_size: .
j_call: TRBJ2-1

cdr3_aa: CASSSGQLDEKLFF
d_call: TRBD1
v_call: TRBV6-2/TRBV6-3
clone_size: .
j_call: TRBJ1-4

cdr3_aa: CASRRGARDNGELFF
d_call: TRBD2
v_call: TRBV13
clone_size: .
j_call: TRBJ2-2

cdr3_aa: CASSPAVGGTSNYGYTF
d_call: .
v_call: TRBV7-2
clone_size: .
j_call: TRBJ1-2

cdr3_aa: CASSAPDPYSLDSGNTIYF
d_call: .
v_call: TRBV9
clone_size: .
j_call: TRBJ1-3

cdr3_aa: CASSEVGGIRGYTF
d_call: .
v_call: TRBV6-1
clone_size: .
j_call: TRBJ1-2

cdr3_aa: CATSGGGRQPQHF
d_call: .
v_call: TRBV24-1
clone_size: few
j_call: TRBJ1-5

cdr3_aa: CASSPWAPRGYGYTF
d_call: .
v_call: TRBV3-1/TRBV3-2
clone_size: .
j_call: TRBJ1-2

cdr3_aa: CASSDPQGFGNTEAFF
d_call: TRBD1
v_call: TRBV10-2
clone_size: .
j_call: TRBJ1-1

cdr3_aa: CASSRPLTGNFQPQHF
d_call: .
v_call: TRBV7-6
clone_size: .
j_call: TRBJ1-5

cdr3_aa: CASRPTRDTGELFF
d_call: .
v_call: TRBV7-3
clone_size: .
j_call: TRBJ2-2

cdr3_aa: CASSFSTGTTNTGELFF
d_call: .
v_call: TRBV7-3
clone_size: .
j_call: TRBJ2-2

cdr3_aa: CASSRKGLAGADTQYF
d_call: TRBD2
v_call: TRBV7-2
clone_size: .
j_call: TRBJ2-3

cdr3_aa: CASSRRGQHHGYTF
d_call: TRBD1
v_call: TRBV5-6
clone_size: .
j_call: TRBJ1-2

cdr3_aa: CASSLVAGGITDTQYF
d_call: TRBD1
v_call: TRBV11-3
clone_size: .
j_call: TRBJ2-3

cdr3_aa: CASSPREAGNTIYF
d_call: .
v_call: TRBV18
clone_size: .
j_call: TRBJ1-3

cdr3_aa: CASRAGGEYNEQFF
d_call: TRBD2
v_call: TRBV11-3
clone_size: .
j_call: TRBJ2-1

cdr3_aa: CASSLTEPGGEAFF
d_call: .
v_call: TRBV7-3
clone_size: .
j_call: TRBJ1-1

cdr3_aa: CASSGGTSAFF
d_call: .
v_call: TRBV25-1
clone_size: .
j_call: TRBJ1-1

cdr3_aa: CASSYRTGMGLGQFF
d_call: TRBD1
v_call: TRBV6-5
clone_size: .
j_call: TRBJ2-1